This T cell receptor (beta chain) was captured in a study of cytomegalovirus exposure and HLA in healthy donors. Study-level results: Within the roughly 120 validation repertoires, first-cohort TCR clusters tended to co-occur, according to a later analysis. Cytomegalovirus-associated status was assigned to more than 150 TCR beta chains. Whilst most TCR sequences proved rare, a subset of public TCRs occurred across many donors.

This clone came up once. The target antigen is unknown. Germline CDR1 and CDR2: LGHNA and YNFKEQ. With 2 bases clipped from V and 1 base from J, the junction kept 7 bases outside the gene matches. The CDR3 runs 16 residues. Libraries were prepared by immunoSEQ multiplex PCR; TCRdb keeps only in-frame clonotypes and omits some of them. The table includes 150,000 to 200,000 clones, approximately 90% detected once. From the approximately 120-subject validation cohort, which was separate from the roughly 690-subject first cohort, the donors were drawn. Sequenced: PBMCs. The sequence came from a young woman in good health and CMV-seronegative. This rearrangement joins TRBV4-2 to TRBJ1-1; TRBD1 agrees at 7 bases. CDR3 sequence (DNA): TGTGCCAGCAGCCAAACAGTCGGGACAGCGAACACTGAAGCTTTCTTT. Translation gives CASSQTVGTANTEAFF.